Detailed here is one TCR beta chain. The protocol was immunoSEQ multiplex PCR, while the TCRdb copy is restricted to in-frame clones and leaves out a portion. The sample holds approximately 42,000 clones, 80% to 85% seen once. The sample originates from a study of T cell changes during pregnancy in multiple sclerosis. Germline CDR1 LGHNA, CDR2 YNFKEQ. V dropped 0 bases and J dropped 6; count of bases not matched to a gene: 10. The CDR3 runs 17 residues. The chain uses TRBV4-2 and TRBJ2-3, with TRBD2 matching over 9 bases. This material consisted of CD4+ T cells from peripheral blood mononuclear cells, taken before pregnancy. The TCR was taken from a female donor with multiple sclerosis, enrolled in a pregnancy study. CDR3 bases: TGTGCCAGCAGCCAAGAAGGCGCGGGAGGGCCGTGGGATACGCAGTATTTT. It is translated as CASSQEGAGGPWDTQYF.